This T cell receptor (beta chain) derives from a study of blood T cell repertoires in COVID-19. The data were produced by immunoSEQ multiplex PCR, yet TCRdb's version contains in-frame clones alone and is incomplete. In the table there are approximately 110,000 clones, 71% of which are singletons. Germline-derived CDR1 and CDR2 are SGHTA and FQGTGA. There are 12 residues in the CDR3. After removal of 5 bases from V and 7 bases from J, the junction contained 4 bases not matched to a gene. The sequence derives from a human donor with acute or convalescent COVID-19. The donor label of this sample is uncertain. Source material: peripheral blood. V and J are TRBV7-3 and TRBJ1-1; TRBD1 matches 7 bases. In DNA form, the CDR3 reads TGTGCCAGCAGCCTCGGACAGGATGAAGCTTTCTTT. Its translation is CASSLGQDEAFF.